These T cell receptor beta chains were read from a single sample in a study of shared clonotypes between healthy human individuals. Assay used: immunoSEQ multiplex PCR; TCRdb lists only in-frame clones, some missing. The sample includes approximately 1,500,000 clones, approximately 98% of them seen just once. The sample was naive CD4+ T cells sorted from blood. Receptors were obtained from a man under 40 in good health. The CDR3 runs from the conserved cysteine through the conserved F or W. A D gene is named only where the DNA matches it firmly. Clone size, where shown, is once, few, many, or a class for clones that have expanded.

D gene: TRBD2
V gene: TRBV27
clone size: NA
J gene: TRBJ2-1
CDR3 protein: CASSLFITWGLGGYNEQFF
CDR3 DNA: TGTGCCAGCAGTTTATTTATAACTTGGGGACTAGGGGGGTACAATGAGCAGTTCTTC

D gene: NA
V gene: TRBV2
clone size: NA
J gene: TRBJ2-5
CDR3 protein: CASSRFQETQYF
CDR3 DNA: TGTGCCAGCAGTAGGTTCCAAGAGACCCAGTACTTC

D gene: NA
V gene: TRBV29-1
clone size: NA
J gene: TRBJ2-7
CDR3 protein: CSVGDYEQYF
CDR3 DNA: TGCAGCGTCGGAGACTACGAGCAGTACTTC

D gene: TRBD1
V gene: TRBV2
clone size: NA
J gene: TRBJ2-1
CDR3 protein: CASSGTGGIYNEQFF
CDR3 DNA: TGTGCCAGCAGCGGAACAGGGGGCATTTACAATGAGCAGTTCTTC

D gene: NA
V gene: TRBV19
clone size: NA
J gene: TRBJ2-5
CDR3 protein: CASRTVLEETQYF
CDR3 DNA: TGTGCCAGTCGGACAGTCCTGGAAGAGACCCAGTACTTC

D gene: NA
V gene: TRBV9
clone size: NA
J gene: TRBJ2-7
CDR3 protein: CASSAQLVSYEQYF
CDR3 DNA: TGTGCCAGCAGCGCCCAGCTAGTGTCCTACGAGCAGTACTTC

D gene: NA
V gene: TRBV5-1
clone size: once
J gene: TRBJ1-1
CDR3 protein: CATQLEGYPGTEAFF
CDR3 DNA: TGCGCCACCCAGCTTGAGGGTTATCCGGGGACTGAAGCTTTCTTT

D gene: TRBD1
V gene: TRBV5-4
clone size: NA
J gene: TRBJ2-2
CDR3 protein: CASSLRQGKGTGELFF
CDR3 DNA: TGTGCCAGCAGCCTTCGACAGGGGAAGGGCACCGGGGAGCTGTTTTTT

D gene: NA
V gene: TRBV25-1
clone size: NA
J gene: TRBJ2-4
CDR3 protein: CASRLGGGIQYF
CDR3 DNA: TGTGCCAGCAGATTGGGCGGTGGCATTCAGTACTTC

D gene: TRBD2
V gene: TRBV27
clone size: NA
J gene: TRBJ2-7
CDR3 protein: CASSLSGTSGRSSYEQYF
CDR3 DNA: TGTGCCAGCAGTCTAAGCGGGACTAGCGGAAGGAGCTCCTACGAGCAGTACTTC